Included here is one T cell receptor beta chain sequence, with context. What it binds is unknown. The protocol was immunoSEQ multiplex PCR, while the TCRdb copy is restricted to in-frame clones and leaves out a portion. This table holds about 130,000 clones, approximately 90% found once. This record belongs to a study of graft-versus-host responses after intestinal transplantation. The study, taken as a whole, reports: Some patients had graft-donor T cell macrochimerism. In their allografts, the ratios of graft-versus-host to host-versus-graft T cell clones were high.

Germline V gene sequence: CDR1 SEHNR, CDR2 FQNEAQ (reference sequence). The CDR3 loop spans 16 amino acids. V gave up 1 base and J gave up 4 bases; unmatched junction bases: 9. The TCR comes from a human donor who received an intestinal transplant. The gene calls are TRBV7-9 and TRBJ1-2, with TRBD1 matching 7 bases. This material consisted of unstimulated CD4+ T cells sorted from spleen or lymph node cells, taken before intestinal transplant. The CDR3 reads CASSLVVSGGFYGYTF. The CDR3 DNA is TGTGCCAGCAGCTTAGTTGTCTCAGGGGGATTCTATGGCTACACCTTC. Complete variable domain (other parts from reference TRBV7-9 and TRBJ1-2): DTGVSQNPRHKITKRGQNVTFRCDPISEHNRLYWYRQTLGQGPEFLTYFQNEAQLEKSRLLSDRFSAERPKGSFSTLEIQRTEQGDSAMYLCASSLVVSGGFYGYTFGSGTRLTVV.